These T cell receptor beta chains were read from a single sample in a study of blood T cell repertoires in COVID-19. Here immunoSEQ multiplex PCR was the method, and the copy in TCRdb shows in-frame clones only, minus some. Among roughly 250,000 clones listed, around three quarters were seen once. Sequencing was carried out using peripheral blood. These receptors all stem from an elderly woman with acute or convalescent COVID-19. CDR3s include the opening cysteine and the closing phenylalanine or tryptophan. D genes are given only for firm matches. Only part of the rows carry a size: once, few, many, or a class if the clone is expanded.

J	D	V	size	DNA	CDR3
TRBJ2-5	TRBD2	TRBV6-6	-	TGTGCCAGCAGTCAAAGTCGACGGACTAGCGGGGGGCCCCTGGAGACCCAGTACTTC	CASSQSRRTSGGPLETQYF
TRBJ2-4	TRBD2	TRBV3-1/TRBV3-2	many	TGTGCCAGCAGCCATGGGGTGGGGACTAGCGGGAGGATTACGGACTTC	CASSHGVGTSGRITDF
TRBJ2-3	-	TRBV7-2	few	TGTGCCAGCAGCTTAGTGGGGAAGCGGACAGATACGCAGTATTTT	CASSLVGKRTDTQYF
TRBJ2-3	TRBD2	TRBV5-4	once	TGTGCCAGCAGCAAGGGTCTGCTAGCGGGAGCAAAGGCAGATACGCAGTATTTT	CASSKGLLAGAKADTQYF
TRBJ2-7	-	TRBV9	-	TGTGCCAGCAGCCCCCGACAGTCCCCCTACGAGCAGTACTTC	CASSPRQSPYEQYF
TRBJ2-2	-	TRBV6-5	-	TGTGCCAGCAGTTACTCTAGGGACACCTACACCGGGGAGCTGTTTTTT	CASSYSRDTYTGELFF
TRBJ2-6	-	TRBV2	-	TGTGCCAGCAGTGGACAGGCAACCATGAGGGCCAACGTCCTGACTTTC	CASSGQATMRANVLTF
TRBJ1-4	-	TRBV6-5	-	TGTGCCAGCAGTTACGGGGGGGTTTCTGGTGAAAAACTGTTTTTT	CASSYGGVSGEKLFF
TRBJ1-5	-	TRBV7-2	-	TGTGCCAGCAGCCCCTATGGGGAGAGGGCCAGCATTTTCAATCAGCCCCAGCATTTT	CASSPYGERASIFNQPQHF
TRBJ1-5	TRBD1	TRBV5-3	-	TGTGCCAGAAGCTCCCGGACAGGGGGCAGGAAAATTAGCAATCAGCCCCAGCATTTT	CARSSRTGGRKISNQPQHF